The 14 T cell receptor beta chains below were found in one sample sequenced in a study of neoadjuvant anti-PD-1 for oral cavity cancer. Produced via immunoSEQ multiplex PCR; TCRdb's table is partial and in-frame only. The table includes over 14,000 clones, roughly 74% detected once. The source material was PBMCs, sampled before nivolumab (anti-PD-1) treatment. The origin of the receptors is a person aged 40 to 85 with oral cavity squamous cell carcinoma.

The V call is TRBV11-2, the J call TRBJ2-3, with no clear D. Germline V CDR1 and CDR2: SGHAT, FQNNGV. The length of the CDR3 is 15 residues. V lost 3 bases and J 2 bases, leaving 12 bases between the germline ends. The CDR3 region has the DNA TGTGCCAGCAGCTTTGTGACTGGGGACACAGATACGCAGTATTTT. It is translated as CASSFVTGDTDTQYF.

Turning to this clone: An end of the junction does not agree with germline; a read error may underlie this. The same CDR3 arises from other DNA sequences in this sample as well. The chain has TRBV29-1 and TRBJ2-6; TRBD2 might be the D (6 bases). CDR3 length: 14 amino acids. CDR1 and CDR2 (germline): SQVTM, ANQGSEA. CDR3 nucleotides: TGCAGCGTTTGGACTATACCTGGGGCCAACGTCTTGACTTTC. Translated, it gives CSVWTIPGANVLTF.

The rearrangement links TRBV6-5 to TRBJ1-2; D remains unclear. The germline V and J ends were trimmed by 6 bases and 1 base, with 15 bases remaining between them. This CDR3 has 15 residues. Germline loops: CDR1 MNHEY, CDR2 SVGAGI. The CDR3, as DNA: TGTGCCAGCAGCCGACAAATCGGTGATAACTATGGCTACACCTTC. This encodes CASSRQIGDNYGYTF.

This clone was seen a handful of times. The chain carries TRBV19 and TRBJ2-5; maybe TRBD2 (5 bases). V was shortened by 6 bases and J by 4 bases, with 12 bases between the two germline ends. There are 13 residues in the CDR3. Germline V gene sequence: CDR1 LNHDA, CDR2 SQIVND (reference sequence). CDR3 coding DNA: TGTGCCAGTAGAAAGAGGGCCGGAGAGACCCAGTACTTC. Protein sequence: CASRKRAGETQYF.

The chain uses TRBV6-6 and TRBJ1-5; the D is unclear. The length of the CDR3 is 13 residues. The ends were cut back, 8 bases at V and 0 bases at J, with 8 bases in the middle. Germline V CDR1 and CDR2: MNHNY, SVGAGI (reference sequence). The CDR3 DNA is TGTGCCAGCGAGGCAGCTAGCAATCAGCCCCAGCATTTT. The encoded protein is CASEAASNQPQHF.

The chain combines TRBV10-3 with TRBJ1-1; TRBD1 agrees at 7 bases. The germline gives CDR1 ENHRY, CDR2 SYGVKD. The CDR3 sequence is 13 residues long. The ends lost 10 bases at V and 1 base at J; junction bases unmatched: 6. DNA of the CDR3: TGTGCCACCTTCGCAGGGGGGAACACTGAAGCTTTCTTT. It specifies CATFAGGNTEAFF.

The chain joins TRBV4-1 to TRBJ1-1; TRBD1 might be the D (5 bases). The germline V gene has CDR1 MGHRA and CDR2 YSYEKL. The CDR3 contains 15 residues. V was clipped by 1 base and J by 2 bases, with 11 bases between them. The CDR3: CASSQGVGVNTEAFF. The DNA of the CDR3 is TGCGCCAGCAGCCAAGGGGTAGGGGTAAACACTGAAGCTTTCTTT.

J is TRBJ2-7 and V is TRBV2; D is undetermined. The germline gives CDR1 SNHLY, CDR2 FYNNEI. V was trimmed by 2 bases and J by 6 bases, leaving 17 bases between them. There are 15 residues in the CDR3. Written as DNA, the CDR3 is TGTGCCAGCAGTGAATCGGGCGGAAGTAGGGCCGAGCAGTACTTC. Protein product: CASSESGGSRAEQYF.

This chain connects TRBV9 to TRBJ2-2, with D hard to call. The germline V gene has CDR1 SGDLS and CDR2 YYNGEE. The V gene lost 0 bases and the J gene lost 2 bases, with 8 bases spanning the gap. The CDR3 totals 15 residues. The CDR3 spells CASSVVPVNTGELFF. CDR3 bases: TGTGCCAGCAGCGTAGTCCCGGTAAACACCGGGGAGCTGTTTTTT.

The V and J genes are TRBV5-4 and TRBJ2-1; 8 bases are a match to TRBD1. CDR1 and CDR2 from the germline V gene are SGHNT and YYREEE (reference sequence). Trimming at V came to 4 bases and at J to 0 bases, leaving 3 bases not matched to a gene. This CDR3 contains 15 residues. This chain's CDR3 is CASSRGQDSYNEQFF. The CDR3 coding sequence is TGTGCCAGCAGCCGGGGACAGGACTCCTACAATGAGCAGTTCTTC.

The chain uses TRBV29-1 and TRBJ2-2; TRBD1 aligns across 10 bases. The V gene end was trimmed by 7 bases and the J gene end by 4 bases; junction bases not matched to a gene: 9. Germline CDR1 and CDR2: SQVTM and ANQGSEA. CDR3 length: 15 residues. In DNA form, the CDR3 reads TGCAGCGCAGGGGGTGGGACAGGGGTCACCGGGGAGCTGTTTTTT. It encodes CSAGGGTGVTGELFF.

This clone occurred a few times. The V call is TRBV5-1, the J call TRBJ1-1, with TRBD1 as a possible D gene (5 bases). Germline V CDR1 and CDR2: SGHRS, YFSETQ. V lost 4 bases and J 1 base, leaving 8 bases between the germline ends. This CDR3 comprises 13 residues. The CDR3, as DNA: TGCGCCAGCAGCGCACAGGAGAACACTGAAGCTTTCTTT. The encoded protein is CASSAQENTEAFF.

CDR3 sequence reads: CASSPSGGTSDTQYF. DNA of the CDR3: TGTGCCAGCAGCCCCTCCGGAGGGACATCGGATACGCAGTATTTT. The chain couples TRBV7-3 to TRBJ2-3; D tentatively reads TRBD1 or TRBD2 (6 bases each). CDR1 SGHTA and CDR2 FQGTGA come from the germline V gene. CDR3 size: 15 residues. The V and J ends lost 5 bases and 6 bases respectively, with 18 bases between them.

The gene calls are TRBV5-1 and TRBJ2-3; possibly TRBD1 for D (6 bases). This CDR3 comprises 14 residues. Germline V gives CDR1 SGHRS, CDR2 YFSETQ. The V gene lost 4 bases and the J gene lost 2 bases, with 11 bases spanning the gap. For the CDR3, the DNA is TGCGCCAGCAGCCTGCGGACAGACACAGATACGCAGTATTTT. Translating gives CASSLRTDTDTQYF.